One and the same sample provided the 28 T cell receptor beta chains below, sequenced in a study of blood T cells in healthy people across ages. Sample-barcoded 5' priming and a J-beta primer mix drove a second PCR of about 6 to 12 cycles. TCRdb re-derived calls from the 5' RACE reads in MiXCR, one entry per CDR3 protein. The sample consists of 650,000 to 800,000 distinct CDR3 sequences, 45% to 60% of them appearing once. Sequenced: blood. The receptor source for this set is a woman of 80 years or more in good health.

In this sample, this clonotype turned up many times. V gene TRBV6-5 combines with J gene TRBJ1-1; D is undetermined. Germline V gene lookup returns CDR1 MNHEY and CDR2 SVGAGI. Trimming took 2 bases from V and 1 from J, leaving 5 bases between them. This CDR3 region has 13 residues. DNA of the CDR3: TGTGCCAGCAGTTACCGACAGAACACTGAAGCTTTCTTT. It encodes CASSYRQNTEAFF.

Remarks on this clonotype: A much larger clone is a single base away; this may be a read error. V is TRBV27 and J is TRBJ2-5; TRBD2 is a possible D gene (6 bases). Trimming removed 8 bases at V and 5 bases at J, with 21 bases between. The CDR3 consists of 15 residues. Germline values: CDR1 MNHEY, CDR2 SMNVEV (reference sequence). The CDR3 sequence: CASGPPGTLRETQYF. CDR3 DNA sequence: TGTGCCAGCGGTCCACCGGGGACTCTAAGGGAGACCCAGTACTTC.

This chain links TRBV30 with TRBJ2-3; the match to TRBD1 covers 7 bases. The CDR3 loop spans 13 amino acids. Germline-derived CDR1 and CDR2 are GTSNPN and SVGIG (reference sequence). The trim removed 1 base at V and 4 bases at J, leaving 2 bases unmatched. The CDR3 bases are TGTGCCTGGAGTGCGACAGGGTCAGATACGCAGTATTTT. Encoded protein: CAWSATGSDTQYF.

This clonotype was observed a single time. This may be a read error, as it is one base from a much larger clone. The rearrangement links TRBV9 to TRBJ2-7; D is undetermined. CDR1 is SGDLS and CDR2 is YYNGEE in the germline V gene. The V end was cut by 0 bases, the J end by 7 bases, with 17 bases between. The CDR3 is 15 amino acids. CDR3 nucleotide sequence: TGTGCCAGCAGCGTAGCTGGGCTTACCTACAATGAGCAGTACTTC. Amino acids: CASSVAGLTYNEQYF.

V is TRBV7-9 and J is TRBJ2-4, with 9 bases matching TRBD1. TRBJ2-7 matches the DNA end more closely, so the J call is doubtful. The germline V gene has CDR1 SEHNR and CDR2 FQNEAQ (reference sequence). The CDR3 totals 16 residues. Here the CDR3 DNA reads TGTGCCAGCAGCCCATACCTCGGGACAGGGCTGTACGAGCAGTACTTC. Its translation is CASSPYLGTGLYEQYF.

This sequence joins TRBV6-5 and TRBJ1-1, with a weak D call TRBD1 (6 bases). The CDR3 has 15 amino acids. Trimming stripped 5 bases from V and 0 bases from J, with 13 bases between. Germline V gene sequence: CDR1 MNHEY, CDR2 SVGAGI. The CDR3 DNA is TGTGCCAGCAGTAAACCGGGACAAATGAACACTGAAGCTTTCTTT. This sequence encodes CASSKPGQMNTEAFF.

On this clonotype: A much larger clone differs from this one at a single base, so this may be a read error. The rearrangement joins TRBV20-1 to TRBJ2-5, with 7 nucleotides matching TRBD2. The CDR3 has 11 residues. CDR1 DFQATT and CDR2 SNEGSKA come from the germline V gene (reference sequence). Trimming cost V 6 bases and J 11 bases; bases outside gene matches: 9. The CDR3 bases are TGCAGTGCCCGGGGAGGGAGTGAGCAGTACTTC. Its protein is CSARGGSEQYF.

The V gene is TRBV29-1, the J gene TRBJ2-1; D might be TRBD1 (5 bases). Per the germline V gene, CDR1 is SQVTM and CDR2 is ANQGSEA. The CDR3 covers 11 residues. Trimming took 4 bases from V and 8 from J, leaving 9 bases between them. The CDR3: CSVARVYEQFF. As DNA, the CDR3 is TGCAGCGTTGCCAGGGTTTATGAGCAGTTCTTC.

Note on this clonotype: This could be a read error, since a much larger clone is one nucleotide away. This chain connects TRBV6-5 to TRBJ2-1; tentative D call: TRBD2 (6 bases). Trimming removed 2 bases at V and 6 bases at J, with 14 bases between. CDR3 size: 15 residues. Germline V gives CDR1 MNHEY, CDR2 SVGAGI. CDR3 sequence (DNA): TGTGCCAGCAGTTACCGCTTCACTAGCCCCAATGAGCAGTTCTTC. Translating gives CASSYRFTSPNEQFF.

The chain has TRBV29-1 and TRBJ2-7; D perhaps matches TRBD1 (5 bases). Trimming took off 5 bases at V and 0 bases at J, with 11 bases between the two ends. CDR1 is SQVTM and CDR2 is ANQGSEA in the germline V gene. The CDR3 loop spans 13 amino acids. This chain's CDR3 is CSVTGPYSYEQYF. In nucleotides, the CDR3 is TGCAGCGTTACAGGACCCTACTCCTACGAGCAGTACTTC.

The chain carries TRBV3-1 and TRBJ1-2; D uncertain. V was shortened by 8 bases and J by 8 bases, with 12 bases between the two germline ends. Per the germline V gene, CDR1 is LGHDT and CDR2 is YNNKEL (reference sequence). CDR3 size: 11 residues. CDR3 sequence reads: CASGPSQGYTF. Written as DNA, the CDR3 is TGTGCCAGCGGCCCTAGTCAGGGCTACACCTTC.

The chain couples TRBV7-2 to TRBJ2-1; no clear D gene. Trimming pared 4 bases from V and 5 bases from J, leaving 9 bases between. This CDR3 has 13 amino acids. Per the germline V gene, CDR1 is SGHTA and CDR2 is FQGNSA. The CDR3 DNA reads as TGTGCCAGCAGCTACAACCGGGACAATGAGCAGTTCTTC. This gives the protein CASSYNRDNEQFF.

This clonotype was recorded at least ten times. CDR3 coding DNA: TGTGCCAGCTCACCTCTTCAGGGTAGTTCCTACGAGCAGTACTTC. Amino acids: CASSPLQGSSYEQYF. The chain links TRBV18 to TRBJ2-7; a weak D match, TRBD1 (5 bases). This CDR3 is built from 15 residues. The V gene lost 3 bases and the J gene lost 1 base, with 13 bases spanning the gap. Germline CDR1 reads KGHSH; CDR2 reads LQKENI.

Of note for this clonotype: Since a much larger clone is just one base distant, this may be a read error. This sequence joins TRBV5-5 and TRBJ2-1, with D perhaps matching TRBD2 (6 bases). The J call may be faulty, since TRBJ2-7 better matches the DNA end. The CDR3 loop spans 14 amino acids. Germline CDR1 and CDR2: SGHKS and YYEKEE (reference sequence). The chain's CDR3 is CASSPTGGNNEQYF. The CDR3 DNA sequence: TGTGCCAGCAGCCCCACTGGGGGGAACAATGAGCAGTACTTC.

This clonotype has more than one count but fewer than ten. The rearrangement links TRBV10-3 to TRBJ1-1; D remains unclear. CDR1 is ENHRY, CDR2 SYGVKD, per germline. The ends were cut back, 6 bases at V and 5 bases at J, with 7 bases in the middle. The CDR3 is 11 amino acids. The CDR3 reads CAIRGSTEAFF. DNA for the CDR3: TGTGCCATCAGGGGATCAACTGAAGCTTTCTTT.

Points on this clonotype: One end of the junction does not line up with germline, which may come from a read error. The chain combines TRBV3-1 with TRBJ2-2; D is perhaps TRBD1 (6 bases). The CDR3 is made up of 16 amino acids. Germline CDR1 is LGHDT and CDR2 is YNNKEL (reference sequence). The CDR3 is CVSSQHPTQGSGELFF. CDR3 DNA: TGTGTCAGCAGCCAACACCCTACACAGGGTTCCGGGGAGCTGTTTTTT.

The V call is TRBV20-1, the J call TRBJ2-5; D might be TRBD1 or TRBD2, each matching 5 bases. Germline V CDR1 and CDR2: DFQATT, SNEGSKA (reference sequence). Trimming removed 5 bases from V and 6 bases from J, with 16 bases in between. The CDR3 loop spans 13 amino acids. The CDR3 nucleotides are TGCAGTGCTGGGGGTCCGATTGTGAAGACCCAGTACTTC. It translates to CSAGGPIVKTQYF.

This clonotype showed up just a few times. The chain has TRBV7-3 and TRBJ2-7; D call uncertain. The J call may be mistaken, given a closer DNA end match to TRBJ2-5. Germline lookup yields CDR1 SGHTA and CDR2 FQGTGA. The CDR3 has 12 residues. The CDR3 region is CASSLYGQTQYF. CDR3 sequence (DNA): TGTGCCAGCAGCTTATATGGTCAGACCCAGTACTTC.

V usage is TRBV2 and J usage is TRBJ2-7, with D tentatively TRBD2 (6 bases). The CDR3 has 13 amino acids. CDR1 is SNHLY and CDR2 is FYNNEI in the germline V gene. Trimming stripped 4 bases from V and 7 bases from J, with 14 bases between. CDR3 loop: CASSGAPAGEQYF. CDR3 bases: TGTGCCAGCAGTGGGGCTCCGGCGGGGGAGCAGTACTTC.

Of note for this clonotype: A much larger clone differs from this one at a single base, so this may be a read error. J is TRBJ2-1 and V is TRBV6-2 or TRBV6-3; D ambiguous. The V gene lost 7 bases and the J gene lost 5 bases, with 12 bases spanning the gap. This CDR3 region has 13 residues. Germline CDR1 reads MNHEY; CDR2 reads SVGEGT. The DNA of the CDR3 is TGTGCCAGCATTCTGGGCCCTAACAATGAGCAGTTCTTC. Translating it yields CASILGPNNEQFF.

The chain recombines TRBV2 with TRBJ2-1; either TRBD1 or TRBD2 may supply D (5 bases each). The germline gives CDR1 SNHLY, CDR2 FYNNEI. There are 14 residues in the CDR3. Trimming shortened V by 2 bases and J by 10 bases, and 15 bases separated the two germline ends. The CDR3 nucleotides read TGTGCCAGCAGTGAACTTGGGACCCCAGCAGAGCAGTTCTTC. Encoded protein: CASSELGTPAEQFF.

The chain recombines TRBV27 with TRBJ2-7; tentatively, D is TRBD1 (6 bases). In germline, CDR1 is MNHEY, CDR2 SMNVEV (reference sequence). CDR3 length: 13 amino acids. V shed 8 bases and J shed 3 bases, with 14 bases lying between them. CDR3 DNA sequence: TGTGCCAGCCGTGAGGGGGTGAACTACGAGCAGTACTTC. This sequence encodes CASREGVNYEQYF.

V is TRBV6-5 and J is TRBJ1-2; D is uncertain. Germline loops: CDR1 MNHEY, CDR2 SVGAGI. With 6 bases removed from V and 5 bases from J, the gap between germline ends came to 19 bases. CDR3 length: 15 amino acids. The CDR3, as DNA: TGTGCCAGCAGCTCCCCCTTTACGCTGGGGTATGGCTACACCTTC. Encoded protein: CASSSPFTLGYGYTF.

Remarks on this clonotype: This may arise from a read error, as a much more abundant clone is one base away. V usage is TRBV5-1 and J usage is TRBJ2-7, with a weak D call TRBD2 (6 bases). Germline V CDR1 and CDR2: SGHRS, YFSETQ. The CDR3 spans 15 residues. The CDR3 DNA reads as TGCGCCTGCAGATTCCGACTAGGTCCTGGCTACGAGCAGTACTTC. As protein: CACRFRLGPGYEQYF.

This chain uses TRBV20-1 with TRBJ2-3, with D uncertain. Germline loops: CDR1 DFQATT, CDR2 SNEGSKA (reference sequence). Trimming stripped 0 bases from V and 2 bases from J, with 9 bases between. The CDR3 is 14 residues long. The CDR3 reads CSARDQAYTDTQYF. In nucleotides, the CDR3 is TGCAGTGCTAGAGATCAAGCCTACACAGATACGCAGTATTTT.

Worth noting for this clonotype: A much larger clone sits a single nucleotide away, making a read error possible. The chain uses TRBV28 and TRBJ2-7; D is perhaps TRBD2 (6 bases). With 5 bases removed from V and 2 bases from J, the gap between germline ends came to 16 bases. The CDR3 covers 15 residues. From germline, CDR1 is MDHEN and CDR2 SYDVKM. The CDR3 region has the DNA TGTGCCAGCAGTCCCACCGGAGGGTTCCCCTACGAGCAGTACTTC. Encoded protein: CASSPTGGFPYEQYF. Together with reference TRBV28 and TRBJ2-7, the CDR3 gives the full variable domain: DVKVTQSSRYLVKRTGEKVFLECVQDMDHENMFWYRQDPGLGLRLIYFSYDVKMKEKGDIPEGYSVSREKKERFSLILESASTNQTSMYLCASSPTGGFPYEQYFGPGTRLTVT.

This clonotype has at least ten counts. This sequence joins TRBV12-3 or TRBV12-4 and TRBJ2-5, with 7 bases aligning to TRBD1. This CDR3 has 15 amino acids. V was pared by 5 bases and J by 2 bases, with 8 bases of the junction left unmatched. CDR3 nucleotides: TGTGCCAGCAGTATATGGGACAGCGAGCAAGAGACCCAGTACTTC. It yields the protein CASSIWDSEQETQYF.

The chain links TRBV5-1 to TRBJ2-5; D remains ambiguous. Deletions cut 2 bases from V and 4 bases from J, with 15 bases between. The CDR3 consists of 15 residues. The germline V gene encodes CDR1 SGHRS and CDR2 YFSETQ. The DNA for the CDR3 is TGCGCCAGCAGCTTCGGAATCAGGTTAAGAGAGACCCAGTACTTC. It is translated as CASSFGIRLRETQYF.